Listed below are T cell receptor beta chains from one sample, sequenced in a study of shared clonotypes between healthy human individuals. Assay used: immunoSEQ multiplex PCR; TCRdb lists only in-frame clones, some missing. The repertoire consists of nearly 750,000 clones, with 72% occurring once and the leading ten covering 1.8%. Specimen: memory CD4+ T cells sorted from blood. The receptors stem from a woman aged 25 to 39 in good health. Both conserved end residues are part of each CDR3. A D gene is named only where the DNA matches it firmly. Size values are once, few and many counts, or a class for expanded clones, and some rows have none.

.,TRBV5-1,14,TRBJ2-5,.,TGCGCCAGCAGCTCGGCAGCGGTCCCTAGGACCCAGTACTTC,CASSSAAVPRTQYF
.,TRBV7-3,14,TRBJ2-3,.,TGTGCCAGCAGCTTAACCCGGGGCTCAGATACGCAGTATTTT,CASSLTRGSDTQYF
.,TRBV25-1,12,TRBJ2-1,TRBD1,TGTGCCAGCCTGACAGGGGCTAATGAGCAGTTCTTC,CASLTGANEQFF
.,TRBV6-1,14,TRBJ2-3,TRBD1,TGTGCCAGCGAGACAGGGGGTTCCGTAGATACGCAGTATTTT,CASETGGSVDTQYF
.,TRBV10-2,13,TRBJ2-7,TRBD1,TGCGCCAGCAGTGAGGACAGGGGTTCCGAGCAGTACTTC,CASSEDRGSEQYF
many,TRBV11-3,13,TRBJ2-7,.,TGTGCCAGCAGCTTTTCTCCGGAGGGGGAGCAGTACTTC,CASSFSPEGEQYF
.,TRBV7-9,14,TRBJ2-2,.,TGTGCCAGCAGCTTATTCGGGGAGACCGGGGAGCTGTTTTTT,CASSLFGETGELFF
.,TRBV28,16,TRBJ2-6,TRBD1,TGTGCCAGCAGTGTGGACAGGAATTCTGGGGCCAACGTCCTGACTTTC,CASSVDRNSGANVLTF
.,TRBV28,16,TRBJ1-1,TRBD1,TGTGCCAGTCGACAGGGGCCCTTACTAGTGAACACTGAAGCTTTCTTT,CASRQGPLLVNTEAFF
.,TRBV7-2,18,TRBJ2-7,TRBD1,TGTGCCAGCAGCTTAGCTATGGGGACAGGGGGACCGGGGTACGAGCAGTACTTC,CASSLAMGTGGPGYEQYF
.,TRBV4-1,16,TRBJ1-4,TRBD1,TGCGCCAGCCGGAGACAGGGCGCGACTGCTAATGAAAAACTGTTTTTT,CASRRQGATANEKLFF